These 19 T cell receptor beta chains share one sample of origin, sequenced in a study of OX40 agonist ivuxolimab in advanced cancers. The protocol was immunoSEQ multiplex PCR, while the TCRdb copy is restricted to in-frame clones and leaves out a portion. The repertoire has over 70,000 clones, about nine tenths of them found once; the top ten carry 0.33%. The sample consisted of CD4+ or CD8+ T cells sorted from blood, taken in a trial of the OX40 agonist ivuxolimab. The origin of the receptors is an adult with an advanced solid tumor such as melanoma, head and neck, liver or kidney cancer.

The rearrangement links TRBV30 to TRBJ1-1, with D perhaps matching TRBD1 (6 bases). Germline V gene data show CDR1 as GTSNPN and CDR2 as SVGIG (reference sequence). V was clipped by 5 bases and J by 7 bases, with 14 bases between them. This CDR3 is built from 12 residues. CDR3 loop: CAWGRRGYEAFF. The CDR3 DNA reads as TGTGCCTGGGGACGCAGGGGCTATGAAGCTTTCTTT.

This clone was recorded only once. The chain combines TRBV19 with TRBJ1-5; unclear D gene. Germline values: CDR1 LNHDA, CDR2 SQIVND (reference sequence). The length of the CDR3 is 15 residues. The V end was cut by 8 bases, the J end by 3 bases, with 17 bases between. The CDR3 DNA is TGTGCCAGTCGAGAAAAGGGTGCACTCAATCAGCCCCAGCATTTT. The encoded protein is CASREKGALNQPQHF. The variable domain in full, with the rest retrieved from reference TRBV19 and TRBJ1-5, is DGGITQSPKYLFRKEGQNVTLSCEQNLNHDAMYWYRQDPGQGLRLIYYSQIVNDFQKGDIAEGYSVSREKKESFPLTVTSAQKNPTAFYLCASREKGALNQPQHFGDGTRLSIL.

This clone has just a few counts. V is TRBV29-1 and J is TRBJ2-7; 10 nucleotides match TRBD2. V shed 7 bases, J shed 2 bases, and the junction held 14 bases outside the gene matches. CDR1 SQVTM and CDR2 ANQGSEA come from the germline V gene. This CDR3 region has 16 residues. DNA of the CDR3: TGCAGCGCAGGGGGGCTAGCGGGAGTTCTACCCTACGAGCAGTACTTC. Its translation is CSAGGLAGVLPYEQYF.

V is TRBV5-4 and J is TRBJ2-6; D possibly uses TRBD1 or TRBD2 (5 bases each). The CDR3 extends over 17 amino acids. V dropped 2 bases and J dropped 0 bases, with 12 bases sitting between them. From germline, CDR1 is SGHNT and CDR2 YYREEE (reference sequence). Here the CDR3 reads CASSFPGRDSGANVLTF. DNA of the CDR3: TGTGCCAGCAGCTTTCCGGGACGGGACTCTGGGGCCAACGTCCTGACTTTC. The whole variable domain, filled in from reference TRBV5-4 and TRBJ2-6, reads ETGVTQSPTHLIKTRGQQVTLRCSSQSGHNTVSWYQQALGQGPQFIFQYYREEENGRGNFPPRFSGLQFPNYSSELNVNALELDDSALYLCASSFPGRDSGANVLTFGAGSRLTVL.

The rearrangement links TRBV18 to TRBJ2-7; D might be TRBD1 (6 bases). The V end was cut by 6 bases, the J end by 5 bases, with 14 bases between. CDR1 KGHSH and CDR2 LQKENI come from the germline V gene. The CDR3 loop spans 13 amino acids. Here the CDR3 DNA reads TGTGCCAGCTCCCCGGACAGAATGAACGAGCAGTACTTC. Amino acids: CASSPDRMNEQYF.

V usage is TRBV28 and J usage is TRBJ2-5; no definite D call. The assigned J gene may be wrong: the sequence end matches TRBJ2-7 better. The CDR3 contains 14 residues. CDR1 is MDHEN, CDR2 SYDVKM, per germline. The CDR3 loop reads CASSDDGPPYEQYF. The CDR3 DNA sequence: TGTGCCAGCAGTGACGACGGACCACCCTACGAGCAGTACTTC.

This chain connects TRBV7-6 to TRBJ1-1; D remains ambiguous. Per the germline V gene, CDR1 is SGHVS and CDR2 is FNYEAQ. The CDR3 has 13 residues. The V gene lost 5 bases and the J gene lost 3 bases, with 10 bases spanning the gap. The CDR3 reads CASSLSTYTEAFF. The DNA of the CDR3 is TGTGCCAGCAGCCTAAGTACGTACACTGAAGCTTTCTTT.

The chain combines TRBV28 with TRBJ2-2; 13 positions match TRBD2. CDR1 and CDR2 from the germline V gene are MDHEN and SYDVKM. With V trimmed by 10 bases and J by 5 bases, 10 bases remained unmatched. The CDR3 is 16 residues long. CDR3 bases: TGTGCCACTCTAGGACTAGCGGGAGTGTGGACCGGGGAGCTGTTTTTT. Its protein product is CATLGLAGVWTGELFF.

The CDR3 bases are TGTGCCAGCAGACTTGACATGTACGAGCAGTACTTC. It codes for CASRLDMYEQYF. This chain joins TRBV2 and TRBJ2-7; D ambiguous. This CDR3 comprises 12 residues. Per germline, CDR1 SNHLY and CDR2 FYNNEI. V was shortened by 6 bases and J by 4 bases, with 10 bases between the two germline ends. Combining the CDR3 with reference TRBV2 and TRBJ2-7 gives the whole variable domain EPEVTQTPSHQVTQMGQEVILRCVPISNHLYFYWYRQILGQKVEFLVSFYNNEISEKSEIFDDQFSVERPDGSNFTLKIRSTKLEDSAMYFCASRLDMYEQYFGPGTRLTVT.

About this clone itself: The same CDR3 also results from other DNA sequences found in this sample. The chain is built from TRBV19 and TRBJ1-1, with D maybe TRBD1 (5 bases). V was pared by 5 bases and J by 2 bases, with 9 bases between. Germline V CDR1 and CDR2: LNHDA, SQIVND (reference sequence). This CDR3 contains 13 residues. The CDR3 sequence is CASSSRANTEAFF. DNA for the CDR3: TGTGCCAGTAGTTCCAGGGCAAACACTGAAGCTTTCTTT.

This chain links TRBV11-2 with TRBJ2-3; no clear D. The ends were cut back, 6 bases at V and 1 base at J, with 5 bases in the middle. This CDR3 is built from 12 residues. Germline loops: CDR1 SGHAT, CDR2 FQNNGV. CDR3 in DNA: TGTGCCAGCAGTATAGGCACAGATACGCAGTATTTT. Its protein is CASSIGTDTQYF. Full variable domain (remainder filled in from reference TRBV11-2 and TRBJ2-3): EAGVAQSPRYKIIEKRQSVAFWCNPISGHATLYWYQQILGQGPKLLIQFQNNGVVDDSQLPKDRFSAERLKGVDSTLKIQPAKLEDSAVYLCASSIGTDTQYFGPGTRLTVL.

The gene calls are TRBV5-6 and TRBJ2-4; D is ambiguous. This CDR3 spans 16 amino acids. V lost 0 bases, J lost 3 bases, and 13 bases lay in between. Per germline, CDR1 SGHDT and CDR2 YYEEEE. CDR3 nucleotides: TGTGCCAGCAGCTTGGGTCTGTTGACCATCAAAAACATTCAGTACTTC. Translating it yields CASSLGLLTIKNIQYF.

The chain is built from TRBV19 and TRBJ2-6; no definite D call. V lost 3 bases, J lost 0 bases, and 6 bases lay in between. Germline V gene sequence: CDR1 LNHDA, CDR2 SQIVND (reference sequence). The CDR3 runs 15 residues. Here the CDR3 DNA reads TGTGCCAGTAGTATTTTGGGCTCTGGGGCCAACGTCCTGACTTTC. Encoded protein: CASSILGSGANVLTF.

The J gene is TRBJ2-1, the V gene TRBV11-3; 14 bases line up with TRBD2. Germline assignment: CDR1 SGHNT and CDR2 YENEEA. The trim removed 4 bases at V and 7 bases at J, leaving 9 bases unmatched. The CDR3 is 17 amino acids. The CDR3 bases are TGTGCCAGCAGCTCAGAGGGACTAGCGGGAGTAGGAAATGAGCAGTTCTTC. Protein product: CASSSEGLAGVGNEQFF.

As for this clone: Distinct nucleotide sequences in the sample also encode this CDR3. The DNA of the CDR3 is TGTGCCACCAGCAGGGATCTGTCATTCTTGACTTTC. Its protein is CATSRDLSFLTF. The V gene is TRBV15, the J gene TRBJ2-6; D is unresolved. V lost 3 bases to trimming and J lost 17 bases, with 14 bases between them. CDR1 is LNHNV, CDR2 YYDKDF, per germline (reference sequence). This CDR3 contains 12 residues.

The V call is TRBV4-2, the J call TRBJ1-4; D ambiguous. The CDR3 extends over 18 amino acids. V was cut by 0 bases and J by 0 bases, with 14 bases left in between. Per the germline V gene, CDR1 is LGHNA and CDR2 is YNFKEQ. Here the CDR3 DNA reads TGTGCCAGCAGCCAAGACACCAAAAAAACCGCAACTAATGAAAAACTGTTTTTT. Translated: CASSQDTKKTATNEKLFF.

The genes are TRBV7-8 and TRBJ2-7, with D unresolved. CDR3 length equals 13 residues. The germline CDR1 and CDR2 sequences are SGHVS and FQNEAQ. V shed 1 base and J shed 2 bases, with 6 bases lying between them. CDR3 sequence: CASSLDSTYEQYF. DNA of the CDR3: TGTGCCAGCAGCTTAGACTCTACCTACGAGCAGTACTTC.

The V call is TRBV5-1, the J call TRBJ2-2; TRBD1 agrees at 10 bases. The germline V gene has CDR1 SGHRS and CDR2 YFSETQ. This CDR3 comprises 16 residues. Losses at the gene ends were 2 bases for V and 4 bases for J; bases not matched to a gene: 5. The CDR3 region has the DNA TGCGCCAGCAGCTTCCGGGACAGGGGTGTCACCGGGGAGCTGTTTTTT. Its protein is CASSFRDRGVTGELFF.

CDR3 sequence (DNA): TGTGCCAGCAGCCACGGACAGGGTTCCTACGAGCAGTACTTC. Translated: CASSHGQGSYEQYF. The genes are TRBV27 and TRBJ2-7, with 8 nucleotides matching TRBD1. This CDR3 has 14 residues. V lost 6 bases to trimming and J lost 1 base; unmatched junction nucleotides: 5. CDR1 and CDR2 from the germline V gene are MNHEY and SMNVEV (reference sequence).